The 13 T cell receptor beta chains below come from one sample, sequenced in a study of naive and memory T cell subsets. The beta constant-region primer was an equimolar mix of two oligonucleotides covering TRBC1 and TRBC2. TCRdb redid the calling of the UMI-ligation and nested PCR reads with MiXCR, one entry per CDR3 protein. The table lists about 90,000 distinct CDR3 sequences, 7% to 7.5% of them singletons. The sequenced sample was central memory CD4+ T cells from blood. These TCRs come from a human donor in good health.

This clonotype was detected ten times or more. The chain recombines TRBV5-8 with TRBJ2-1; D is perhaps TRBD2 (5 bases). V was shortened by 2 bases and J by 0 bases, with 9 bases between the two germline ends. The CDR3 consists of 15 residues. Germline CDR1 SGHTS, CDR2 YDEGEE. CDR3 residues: CASSFSGSSYNEQFF. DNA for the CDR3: TGTGCCAGCAGCTTCAGCGGAAGCTCCTACAATGAGCAGTTCTTC.

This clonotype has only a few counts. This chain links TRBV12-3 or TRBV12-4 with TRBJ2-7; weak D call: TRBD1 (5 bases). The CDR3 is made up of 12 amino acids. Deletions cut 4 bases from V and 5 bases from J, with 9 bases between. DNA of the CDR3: TGTGCCAGCAGTTCAGGGCGCCACGAGCAGTACTTC. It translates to CASSSGRHEQYF.

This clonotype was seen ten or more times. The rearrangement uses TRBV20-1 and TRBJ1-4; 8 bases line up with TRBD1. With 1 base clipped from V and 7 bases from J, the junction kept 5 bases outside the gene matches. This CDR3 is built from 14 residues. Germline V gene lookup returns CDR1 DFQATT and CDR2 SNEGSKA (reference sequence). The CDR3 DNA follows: TGCAGTGCTAGAGCAGGGGGCGTCGGTGAAAAACTGTTTTTT. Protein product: CSARAGGVGEKLFF.

CDR3 protein: CASQVSIGKQNTEAFF. The DNA of the CDR3 is TGTGCCAGCCAAGTATCCATCGGCAAACAGAACACTGAAGCTTTCTTT. The gene calls are TRBV4-2 and TRBJ1-1; D is undetermined. CDR3 length: 16 residues. From germline, CDR1 is LGHNA and CDR2 YNFKEQ. V lost 8 bases, J lost 1 base, and 20 bases lay in between.

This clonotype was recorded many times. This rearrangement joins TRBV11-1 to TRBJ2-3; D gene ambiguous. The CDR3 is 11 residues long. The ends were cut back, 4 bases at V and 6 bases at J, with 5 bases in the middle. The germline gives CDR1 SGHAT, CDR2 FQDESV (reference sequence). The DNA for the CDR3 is TGTGCCAGCAGCTCCGCGGATACGCAGTATTTT. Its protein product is CASSSADTQYF.

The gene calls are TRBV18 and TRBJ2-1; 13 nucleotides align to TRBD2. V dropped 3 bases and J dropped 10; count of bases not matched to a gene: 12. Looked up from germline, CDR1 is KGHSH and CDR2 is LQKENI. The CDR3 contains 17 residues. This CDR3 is CASSPTTGLAGSREQFF. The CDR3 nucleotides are TGTGCCAGCTCACCTACTACGGGACTAGCGGGAAGCCGGGAGCAGTTCTTC.

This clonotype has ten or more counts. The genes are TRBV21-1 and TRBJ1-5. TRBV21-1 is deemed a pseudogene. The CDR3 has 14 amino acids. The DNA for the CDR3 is TGTGCCAGCCACCTCGAAGCGAGCAATCAGCCCCAGCATTTT. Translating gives CASHLEASNQPQHF.

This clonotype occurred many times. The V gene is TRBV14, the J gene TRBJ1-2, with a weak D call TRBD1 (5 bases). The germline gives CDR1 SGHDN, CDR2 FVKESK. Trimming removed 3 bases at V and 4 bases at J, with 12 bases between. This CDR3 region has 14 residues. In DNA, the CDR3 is TGTGCCAGCAGCCAGGGGTCCGGGACCTATGGCTACACCTTC. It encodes CASSQGSGTYGYTF.

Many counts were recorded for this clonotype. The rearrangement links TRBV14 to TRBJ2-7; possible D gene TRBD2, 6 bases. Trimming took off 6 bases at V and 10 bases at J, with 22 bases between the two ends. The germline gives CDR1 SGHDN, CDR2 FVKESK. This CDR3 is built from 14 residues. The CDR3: CASRPTGTREKQYF. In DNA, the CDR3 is TGTGCCAGCAGACCCACAGGTACCCGGGAGAAACAGTACTTC. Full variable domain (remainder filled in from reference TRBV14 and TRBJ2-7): EAGVTQFPSHSVIEKGQTVTLRCDPISGHDNLYWYRRVMGKEIKFLLHFVKESKQDESGMPNNRFLAERTGGTYSTLKVQPAELEDSGVYFCASRPTGTREKQYFGPGTRLTVT.

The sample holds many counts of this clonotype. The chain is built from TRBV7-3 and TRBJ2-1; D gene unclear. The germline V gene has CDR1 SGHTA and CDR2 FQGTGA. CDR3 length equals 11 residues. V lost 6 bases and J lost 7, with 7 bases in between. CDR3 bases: TGTGCCAGCAGGTCTAGAAATGAGCAGTTCTTC. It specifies CASRSRNEQFF.

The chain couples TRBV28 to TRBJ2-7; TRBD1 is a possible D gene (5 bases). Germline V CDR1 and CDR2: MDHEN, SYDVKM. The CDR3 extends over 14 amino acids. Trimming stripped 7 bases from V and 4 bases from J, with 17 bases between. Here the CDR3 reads CASTQRQSTYEQYF. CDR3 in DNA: TGTGCCAGCACGCAGAGACAGTCGACTTACGAGCAGTACTTC.

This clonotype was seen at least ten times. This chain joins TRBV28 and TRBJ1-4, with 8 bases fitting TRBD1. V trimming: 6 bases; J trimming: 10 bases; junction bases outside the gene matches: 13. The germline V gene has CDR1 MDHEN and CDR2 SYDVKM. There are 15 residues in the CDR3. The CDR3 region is CASSIQTGGVGKLFF. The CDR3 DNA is TGTGCCAGCAGCATTCAAACAGGGGGAGTTGGAAAACTGTTTTTT.

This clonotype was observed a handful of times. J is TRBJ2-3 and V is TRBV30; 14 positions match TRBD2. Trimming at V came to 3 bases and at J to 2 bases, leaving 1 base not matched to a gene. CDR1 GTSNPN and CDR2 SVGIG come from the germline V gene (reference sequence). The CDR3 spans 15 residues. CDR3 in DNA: TGTGCCTGGAGGACTAGCGGGAGGGTCACAGATACGCAGTATTTT. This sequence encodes CAWRTSGRVTDTQYF.